Listed below are T cell receptor beta chains from one sample, sequenced in a study of monozygotic twins with inflammatory bowel disease. Each CDR3 protein gets one entry in TCRdb, which reprocessed the 5' RACE reads and gives no DNA. The listing contains roughly 100,000 distinct CDR3 sequences. Specimen: blood. The receptors stem from a human donor with ulcerative colitis or Crohn's disease, or a healthy co-twin of an affected twin (not recorded which). Both conserved end residues are part of each CDR3.

TRBJ1-2 | TRBV7-2 | CASSWAPGGGNYGYTF
TRBJ2-7 | TRBV20-1 | CSARDFLAGGPHEQYF
TRBJ2-6 | TRBV4-3 | CASSQSSQRVAGANVLTF
TRBJ2-7 | TRBV20-1 | CSASIGTPPYEQYF
TRBJ2-7 | TRBV5-1 | CASSGPGGPYEQYF
TRBJ2-7 | TRBV11-3 | CASSSPAGALQNEQYF
TRBJ2-1 | TRBV7-6 | CASSLGTSGGAGYNEQFF
TRBJ2-2 | TRBV12-3/TRBV12-4 | CASSQATGELFF
TRBJ2-7 | TRBV5-4 | CASSLIPERAMVEQYF
TRBJ1-1 | TRBV20-1 | CSARGPTGTEAFF
TRBJ1-6 | TRBV5-5 | CASSLGTGRVVNSPLHF
TRBJ1-3 | TRBV4-3 | CASSHYPGTSGNTIYF
TRBJ2-7 | TRBV4-2 | CASSQETRAQSYEQYF
TRBJ2-3 | TRBV3-1 | CASSQVVGRTDTQYF
TRBJ2-7 | TRBV10-3 | CAISGGTGPYEQYF
TRBJ2-2 | TRBV28 | CASSELLKTVGELFF
TRBJ2-2 | TRBV20-1 | CSALTGNTGELFF
TRBJ2-7 | TRBV6-2/TRBV6-3 | CASSYSTSGGSYEQYF
TRBJ2-7 | TRBV7-2 | CASSLQSTGSYEQYF
TRBJ1-6 | TRBV19 | CASSPTGMYNSPLHF
TRBJ2-1 | TRBV7-2 | CASSLAMGTYNEQFF
TRBJ2-1 | TRBV4-2 | CASSQDLSGFGNEQFF
TRBJ2-7 | TRBV20-1 | CSAQESSYEQYF
TRBJ2-7 | TRBV7-2 | CASSLSGTGYEQYF
TRBJ2-5 | TRBV30 | CAWTRTGWEETQYF
TRBJ2-3 | TRBV5-1 | CASSLGLDTDTQYF
TRBJ2-1 | TRBV24-1 | CATSPLAASYNEQFF
TRBJ2-2 | TRBV7-9 | CASSFQPQSNTGELFF
TRBJ1-5 | TRBV6-1 | CASSPRQVNQPQHF
TRBJ2-3 | TRBV5-4 | CASSLAPSGTDTQYF
TRBJ2-6 | TRBV9 | CASGASRGANVLTF
TRBJ2-3 | TRBV12-3/TRBV12-4 | CASSLAGGRRTDTQYF
TRBJ2-2 | TRBV7-9 | CASSFVRPSNTGELFF
TRBJ2-5 | TRBV20-1 | CSASRRDAEKETQYF
TRBJ2-1 | TRBV10-1 | CASSESRSGRNNNEQFF
TRBJ2-7 | TRBV29-1 | CSVDAGQGKQYF
TRBJ1-4 | TRBV7-2 | CASSRGQFNEKLFF
TRBJ2-5 | TRBV6-1 | CASSQRGSGGGKETQYF
TRBJ2-7 | TRBV29-1 | CSVRDPKGYEQYF
TRBJ2-3 | TRBV4-2 | CASSQTRTSGSADTQYF
TRBJ2-3 | TRBV21-1 | CASSTSGPPQGTQYF